The 13 T cell receptor beta chains in this list originate from one sample, sequenced in a study of blood T cell repertoires in COVID-19. Clones were sequenced by immunoSEQ multiplex PCR, and TCRdb holds only the in-frame ones, with some missing. The sample yields about 210,000 clones, roughly 80% seen once. The material sequenced was peripheral blood. These receptors were taken from a woman of 80 years or more with COVID-19, enrolled during active disease.

The V and J genes are TRBV5-1 and TRBJ2-1, with 12 bases that match TRBD1. V was pared by 2 bases and J by 8 bases, with 5 bases of the junction left unmatched. Germline V lookup: CDR1 SGHRS, CDR2 YFSETQ. The CDR3 has 15 amino acids. This CDR3 is CASSFRDRGRDEQFF. CDR3 sequence (DNA): TGCGCCAGCAGCTTCCGGGACAGGGGGCGCGATGAGCAGTTCTTC.

As DNA, the CDR3 is TGTGCCAGCAGCTTAGGAGTGGACAGGAACACCGGGGAGCTGTTTTTT. It specifies CASSLGVDRNTGELFF. The J gene is TRBJ2-2, the V gene TRBV11-3; tentative D call: TRBD1 (6 bases). This CDR3 spans 16 amino acids. Germline assignment: CDR1 SGHNT and CDR2 YENEEA. With 1 base removed from V and 1 base from J, the gap between germline ends came to 10 bases.

The rearrangement uses TRBV3-1 (or the pseudogene TRBV3-2) and TRBJ2-1, with TRBD1 matching over 8 bases. The trim removed 6 bases at V and 0 bases at J, leaving 1 base unmatched. CDR3 length: 14 amino acids. Germline CDR1 LGHDT, CDR2 YNNKEL (reference sequence). The CDR3 sequence: CASRDRASYNEQFF. CDR3 DNA sequence: TGTGCCAGCAGGGACAGGGCCTCCTACAATGAGCAGTTCTTC.

This sequence joins TRBV5-4 and TRBJ2-3; a weak D match, TRBD2 (6 bases). CDR1 and CDR2 from the germline V gene are SGHNT and YYREEE (reference sequence). There are 14 residues in the CDR3. V lost 5 bases, J lost 1 base, and 11 bases lay in between. As DNA, the CDR3 is TGTGCCAGCAGGCACTCTAGCGGCACAGATACGCAGTATTTT. It codes for CASRHSSGTDTQYF.

This clone was observed a single time. The CDR3 nucleotides are TGTGCCAGCAGGGCGAGGGGGAGTCAGCCCCAGCATTTT. Protein sequence: CASRARGSQPQHF. This rearrangement joins TRBV7-8 to TRBJ1-5, with TRBD1 as a possible D gene (6 bases). The germline V gene encodes CDR1 SGHVS and CDR2 FQNEAQ. V lost 6 bases to trimming and J lost 6 bases, with 12 bases between them. The CDR3 runs to 13 residues.

The chain carries TRBV4-1 and TRBJ2-7; TRBD1 aligns across 7 bases. Germline CDR1 reads MGHRA; CDR2 reads YSYEKL. This CDR3 contains 16 residues. V was pared by 4 bases and J by 5 bases, with 14 bases of the junction left unmatched. The CDR3 bases are TGCGCCAGCAGCCCGCCAGACAGGGTCCTAACGAACGAGCAGTACTTC. It yields the protein CASSPPDRVLTNEQYF.

The chain carries TRBV5-6 and TRBJ1-4; no clear D gene. The germline gives CDR1 SGHDT, CDR2 YYEEEE. This CDR3 contains 15 residues. V lost 4 bases and J lost 8, with 18 bases in between. The chain's CDR3 is CASSPNRLRGEKLFF. CDR3 coding DNA: TGTGCCAGCAGCCCCAACAGACTCCGAGGGGAAAAACTGTTTTTT.

The chain recombines TRBV6-5 with TRBJ1-1; 7 bases are shared with TRBD1. The germline V gene encodes CDR1 MNHEY and CDR2 SVGAGI. The CDR3 consists of 13 residues. V shed 4 bases and J 11 bases; nucleotides not matched to a gene: 10. Written as DNA, the CDR3 is TGTGCCAGCAGTTCTGGACAGGAAGGGCGGGCTTTCTTT. It is translated as CASSSGQEGRAFF.

The gene calls are TRBV19 and TRBJ2-1, with 7 bases fitting TRBD2. The CDR3 is made up of 15 amino acids. V was pared by 10 bases and J by 2 bases, with 11 bases of the junction left unmatched. Looked up from germline, CDR1 is LNHDA and CDR2 is SQIVND (reference sequence). The DNA for the CDR3 is TGTGCCACCTCCCCGGAGGGAGGGCCCTACAATGAGCAGTTCTTC. Its protein is CATSPEGGPYNEQFF.

Turning to this clone: One end of the junction is discordant with germline, which a read error may explain. V usage is TRBV19 and J usage is TRBJ2-1; a possible D gene is TRBD2 (6 bases). The germline CDR1 and CDR2 sequences are LNHDA and SQIVND (reference sequence). This CDR3 is built from 13 residues. CDR3 region: CASSARENKEQFF. CDR3 nucleotides: TGTGCCAGTAGTGCTCGGGAGAACAAGGAGCAGTTCTTC.

J is TRBJ2-7 and V is TRBV6-5, with 7 positions matching TRBD1. Germline CDR1 reads MNHEY; CDR2 reads SVGAGI. Germline trimming cut 6 bases from V and 5 bases from J; bases unmatched to any gene: 4. The CDR3 has 12 amino acids. CDR3 DNA: TGTGCCAGCAGCCAGACAGGGAACGAGCAGTACTTC. This gives the protein CASSQTGNEQYF.

The CDR3 region has the DNA TGTGCCAGCAGCCTTAGCGGGGGGTCGAACACCGGGGAGCTGTTTTTT. Encoded protein: CASSLSGGSNTGELFF. The chain uses TRBV7-6 and TRBJ2-2, with 10 bases identical to TRBD2. V trimming: 5 bases; J trimming: 0 bases; junction bases outside the gene matches: 3. The CDR3 is made up of 16 amino acids. Germline lookup yields CDR1 SGHVS and CDR2 FNYEAQ.

In this sample, this clone turned up a few times. CDR3 loop: CASSPPGGIRTEAFF. The CDR3 DNA sequence: TGTGCCAGCAGCCCCCCAGGGGGAATTCGCACTGAAGCTTTCTTT. The genes are TRBV5-5 and TRBJ1-1; 7 nucleotides align to TRBD1. Unmatched junction bases numbered 10, after V lost 4 bases and J lost 4 bases. The CDR3 has 15 amino acids. Germline lookup yields CDR1 SGHKS and CDR2 YYEKEE (reference sequence).